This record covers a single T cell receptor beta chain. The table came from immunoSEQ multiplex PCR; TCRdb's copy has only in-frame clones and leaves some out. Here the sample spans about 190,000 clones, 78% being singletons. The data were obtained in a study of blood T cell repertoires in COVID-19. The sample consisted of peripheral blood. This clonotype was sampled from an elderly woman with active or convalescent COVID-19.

In nucleotides, the CDR3 is TGTGCCAGCAAGGTCAGGGCTAATTCACCCCTCCACTTT. This encodes CASKVRANSPLHF. The gene calls are TRBV27 and TRBJ1-6; tentatively, D is TRBD1 (5 bases). V shed 7 bases and J shed 6 bases, with 10 bases lying between them. Looked up from germline, CDR1 is MNHEY and CDR2 is SMNVEV (reference sequence). This CDR3 has 13 amino acids.